The clone carrying this T cell receptor beta chain was detected only a few times. The antigen remains undetermined. The sample belongs to a study of beta chain features in type 1 diabetes. The wider study: The patient and healthy donor groups were comparable for age, gender and cell yields. Notes on the study in general: Type 1 diabetes patients showed fewer insertions and more deletions at VDJ junctions. TCRB CDR3 length was moderately but significantly reduced in all four CD4+ subsets of Type 1 diabetes patients.

Expressed TCRB transcripts got sequenced, as all isolated RNA was reverse transcribed. The table came from immunoSEQ multiplex PCR; TCRdb's copy has only in-frame clones and leaves some out. Of 25,000 to 30,000 clones in the sample, about 61% were seen once. Based on CD45RO/CCR7/CD25/CD127/CD95/CD27, CD4+ regulatory, stem cell-like memory, naive and central memory cells were sorted. The CDR3 length is 14 residues. The ends lost 5 bases at V and 7 bases at J; junction bases unmatched: 8. CDR1 is SEHNR and CDR2 is FQNEAQ in the germline V gene (reference sequence). Sequencing input: Tregs from blood. This receptor was obtained from a woman aged 25 to 39 with type 1 diabetes. The chain links TRBV7-9 to TRBJ1-1, with 9 nucleotides matching TRBD1. The CDR3 sequence is CASSPWDREGEAFF. Here the CDR3 DNA reads TGTGCCAGCAGCCCTTGGGACAGGGAAGGTGAAGCTTTCTTT.